This T cell receptor (beta chain) was recorded in a study of CD8 T cells in ankylosing spondylitis. The TCR beta libraries were generated through quantitative 5'-RACE incorporating molecular barcodes. TCRdb redid the calling of the 5' RACE reads with MiXCR, one entry per CDR3 protein. Among about 240,000 distinct CDR3 sequences, roughly a tenth were seen once, and the ten largest hold 2% to 3%. Regarding this clonotype: A read error may account for a junction end that differs from germline.

CDR3 length: 12 amino acids. CDR1 is DFQATT, CDR2 SNEGSKA, per germline (reference sequence). Source material: blood, either unsorted or a sorted T cell fraction (not recorded which). The rearrangement uses TRBV20-1 and TRBJ2-7, with TRBD1 identical over 7 bases. This TCR derives from a male donor with ankylosing spondylitis or in good health (not recorded which). The DNA for the CDR3 is TGCAGTGCTCGGACAGGCACCTACCAGCAGTACTTC. Translating it yields CSARTGTYQQYF.